This TCR beta chain was obtained from a study of cytomegalovirus exposure and HLA in healthy donors. The PCR contained 60 Vbeta and 13 Jbeta primers. Only in-frame clones appear in the TCRdb table, and some are missing; sequencing was by immunoSEQ multiplex PCR. The table includes 110,000 or so clones, approximately 82% detected once. Germline CDR1 MGHRA, CDR2 YSYEKL. After removal of 4 bases from V and 0 bases from J, the junction contained 8 bases not matched to a gene. The CDR3 is 17 residues long. Regarding the study as a whole: Later, an analysis showed that TCR beta chains associated with HLA were more clonally expanded than others that were equally common. Several V segments, TRBV6-2 and TRBV6-3 among them, could not be told apart and were dropped. In a later analysis, TCR beta V- and J-gene trimming showed a link to a missense DCLRE1C variant.

With respect to this clone: Its target is unknown.

This clonotype was obtained from a man in his forties in good health and CMV-seropositive. The sample consisted of PBMCs. J is TRBJ1-4 and V is TRBV4-1; 7 bases are a match to TRBD1. CDR3 bases: TGCGCCAGCAGCCCGCGGGACAGCCTAGCAACTAATGAAAAACTGTTTTTT. Protein sequence: CASSPRDSLATNEKLFF.